This TCR beta chain was captured in a study of cytomegalovirus exposure and HLA in healthy donors. Findings and caveats of the study: Usually a TCR sequence was rare, but some public TCRs were found in many donors.

Comment on this clone: The antigen remains unidentified.

The assay was immunoSEQ multiplex PCR, and TCRdb's table has in-frame clones only and misses some. Here the sample spans approximately 140,000 clones, roughly 86% being singletons. The CDR3 consists of 14 residues. CDR1 and CDR2 from the germline V gene are SNHLY and FYNNEI. Trimming at V came to 11 bases and at J to 6 bases, leaving 12 bases not matched to a gene. The chain couples TRBV2 to TRBJ2-1; TRBD2 matches at 8 bases. The receptor's source is a woman aged 25-40 years in good health and CMV-seronegative. Sequenced material: PBMCs. The CDR3 reads CAGSSGLVGNEQFF. The CDR3 coding sequence is TGTGCCGGGTCCTCGGGACTAGTGGGCAATGAGCAGTTCTTC.